The 5 T cell receptor beta chains below all came from one sample that was sequenced in a study of T cells in narcolepsy. The data were produced by immunoSEQ multiplex PCR, yet TCRdb's version contains in-frame clones alone and is incomplete. Of over 25,000 clones detected, roughly nine tenths appear once; the ten largest clones hold 1.2%. Sample: CD45RA- memory CD4+ T cells from PBMCs. These receptors all stem from a human donor with narcolepsy.

Here the CDR3 reads CASSGRWEWHTEAFF. In DNA form, the CDR3 reads TGTGCCAGCAGTGGCCGCTGGGAGTGGCACACTGAAGCTTTCTTT. This chain uses TRBV5-7 with TRBJ1-1, with unresolved D. TRBV5-7 is reported as an ORF; its role is uncertain. Trimming removed 5 bases at V and 3 bases at J, with 17 bases between. The CDR3 is 15 amino acids.

This clone has only one observation. The genes are TRBV7-6 and TRBJ1-1; 7 bases line up with TRBD1. The CDR3 has 17 residues. V trimming: 2 bases; J trimming: 4 bases; junction bases outside the gene matches: 13. Germline CDR1 is SGHVS and CDR2 is FNYEAQ. The CDR3 sequence is CASSLRGGTARSTEAFF. The CDR3 DNA reads TGTGCCAGCAGCTTAAGGGGCGGGACAGCACGGAGCACTGAAGCTTTCTTT.

In regard to this clone: At one boundary the junction diverges from the germline segment, which might be a read error. This rearrangement joins TRBV7-2 to TRBJ2-3, with a tentative D call TRBD2 (6 bases). Per the germline V gene, CDR1 is SGHTA and CDR2 is FQGNSA. The CDR3 totals 10 residues. This CDR3 reads CASSLVGTFF. The CDR3 nucleotides read TGTGCCAGCAGCTTAGTGGGGACTTTCTTT.

This chain uses TRBV5-1 with TRBJ2-3; unclear D gene. V was pared by 7 bases and J by 6 bases, with 12 bases between. The CDR3 sequence is 12 residues long. Per germline, CDR1 SGHRS and CDR2 YFSETQ. The CDR3: CASGTYLDTQYF. In DNA, the CDR3 is TGCGCCAGCGGAACCTATCTGGATACGCAGTATTTT.

The gene calls are TRBV10-3 and TRBJ2-1, with 10 nucleotides matching TRBD2. CDR1 and CDR2 (germline): ENHRY, SYGVKD. Losses at the gene ends were 2 bases for V and 5 bases for J; bases not matched to a gene: 6. The CDR3 extends over 16 amino acids. CDR3: CAISESGGVWDNEQFF. Here the CDR3 DNA reads TGTGCCATCAGTGAGAGCGGGGGGGTATGGGACAATGAGCAGTTCTTC.